Each of the 12 T cell receptor beta chains below was sequenced from the same sample in a study of T cells after yellow fever vaccination. TCRdb recomputed calls from the 5' RACE reads with MiXCR, one row per CDR3 protein. The data hold 150,000 to 200,000 distinct CDR3 sequences, with roughly a tenth observed a single time. The sample here was CD8+ T cells sorted from PBMCs, taken 45 days after the yellow fever booster vaccination. The receptors derive from a man aged 18 to 29 who received the YFV17D yellow fever vaccine.

This chain uses TRBV7-8 with TRBJ2-7; TRBD2 might be the D (6 bases). The CDR3 is 15 amino acids. The V end lost 7 bases, the J end lost 0 bases, and 16 bases lay between the germline ends. From germline, CDR1 is SGHVS and CDR2 FQNEAQ. CDR3 bases: TGTGCCAGCATCCTTATAGCGGACCCCTCCTACGAGCAGTACTTC. Protein sequence: CASILIADPSYEQYF.

The chain couples TRBV7-6 to TRBJ2-5; D is unclear. With 5 bases removed from V and 8 bases from J, the gap between germline ends came to 9 bases. Germline V gene lookup returns CDR1 SGHVS and CDR2 FNYEAQ. The CDR3 runs to 11 residues. Written as DNA, the CDR3 is TGTGCCAGCAGCGCGCTAGAAACCCAGTACTTC. Its protein product is CASSALETQYF.

This clonotype appeared many times. The chain has TRBV5-6 and TRBJ2-3; 9 bases match TRBD2. This CDR3 has 16 amino acids. Trimming removed 0 bases from V and 4 bases from J; junction bases left unmatched: 6. Germline values: CDR1 SGHDT, CDR2 YYEEEE. In DNA, the CDR3 is TGTGCCAGCAGCTTGGCGGTAGCGGGGGTGTCAGATACGCAGTATTTT. Translation gives CASSLAVAGVSDTQYF.

This clonotype appeared a few times. The CDR3 loop reads CASSKNLDTPYEQYV. The DNA of the CDR3 is TGTGCCAGCAGTAAGAACCTTGACACTCCCTACGAGCAGTACGTC. The chain couples TRBV28 to TRBJ2-7; D gene unclear. Germline V gene data show CDR1 as MDHEN and CDR2 as SYDVKM. The CDR3 contains 15 residues. Trimming pared 5 bases from V and 2 bases from J, leaving 16 bases between.

This clonotype showed up just a few times. The genes are TRBV2 and TRBJ2-1; possible D gene TRBD1, 6 bases. V was shortened by 8 bases and J by 0 bases, with 8 bases between the two germline ends. Germline lookup yields CDR1 SNHLY and CDR2 FYNNEI. The CDR3 is 13 amino acids. The CDR3 sequence is CASGTNSYNEQFF. The CDR3 DNA reads as TGTGCCAGCGGGACAAACTCCTACAATGAGCAGTTCTTC.

This chain connects TRBV20-1 to TRBJ2-3, with 7 bases fitting TRBD2. CDR1 is DFQATT, CDR2 SNEGSKA, per germline (reference sequence). There are 17 residues in the CDR3. Trimming at V came to 4 bases and at J to 5 bases, leaving 18 bases not matched to a gene. CDR3 nucleotides: TGCAGTGCTAACACGTTTGATTACGGACTAGTCCTAGATACGCAGTATTTT. Amino acid sequence: CSANTFDYGLVLDTQYF.

V and J are TRBV4-1 and TRBJ1-3, with D tentatively TRBD1 (5 bases). CDR1 and CDR2 (germline): MGHRA, YSYEKL. V lost 0 bases, J lost 2 bases, and 8 bases lay in between. CDR3 length equals 15 residues. The DNA for the CDR3 is TGCGCCAGCAGCCAAGATGGGGGGACTGGAAACACCATATATTTT. This sequence encodes CASSQDGGTGNTIYF.

This clonotype has more than one count but fewer than ten. The CDR3 DNA reads as TGTGCCACCCGGAGGGGGCAGTCGTCCTACAATGAGCAGTTCTTC. Translating it yields CATRRGQSSYNEQFF. The chain is built from TRBV6-5 and TRBJ2-1; possible D gene TRBD1, 7 bases. V gave up 10 bases and J gave up 1 base, with 17 bases separating them. The germline CDR1 and CDR2 sequences are MNHEY and SVGAGI. CDR3 length equals 15 residues.

This clonotype has a handful of counts. J is TRBJ2-2 and V is TRBV11-2; D is unresolved. Per germline, CDR1 SGHAT and CDR2 FQNNGV. This CDR3 spans 14 amino acids. V gave up 2 bases and J gave up 6 bases, with 10 bases separating them. In DNA form, the CDR3 reads TGTGCCAGCAGCTTATTTCATTCCCCCGGGGAGCTGTTTTTT. This codes for CASSLFHSPGELFF. The full variable domain, in which reference TRBV11-2 and TRBJ2-2 provide the parts outside the CDR3, is EAGVAQSPRYKIIEKRQSVAFWCNPISGHATLYWYQQILGQGPKLLIQFQNNGVVDDSQLPKDRFSAERLKGVDSTLKIQPAKLEDSAVYLCASSLFHSPGELFFGEGSRLTVL.

This clonotype came up a few times. J is TRBJ1-2 and V is TRBV11-2; 10 bases agree with TRBD1. After removal of 5 bases from V and 4 bases from J, the junction contained 7 bases not matched to a gene. The CDR3 is made up of 15 amino acids. Germline CDR1 is SGHAT and CDR2 is FQNNGV. CDR3 residues: CASSPTTGGSYGYTF. The CDR3, as DNA: TGTGCCAGCAGCCCTACGACAGGGGGCAGCTATGGCTACACCTTC.

This clonotype has ten or more counts. Here the CDR3 reads CASSQDPGEDEKLFF. The CDR3 DNA follows: TGCGCCAGCAGCCAAGATCCAGGGGAGGATGAAAAACTGTTTTTT. The V and J genes are TRBV4-1 and TRBJ1-4, with D tentatively TRBD1 (6 bases). Germline CDR1 MGHRA, CDR2 YSYEKL. CDR3 length: 15 residues. V was clipped by 0 bases and J by 6 bases, with 11 bases between them.

This chain connects TRBV4-1 to TRBJ1-1; D gene uncertain. This CDR3 has 12 residues. The germline CDR1 and CDR2 sequences are MGHRA and YSYEKL. Deletions cut 2 bases from V and 11 bases from J, with 12 bases between. The CDR3 nucleotides read TGCGCCAGCAGCCAAATGTTTAACCAGGCTTTCTTT. Encoded protein: CASSQMFNQAFF.